A single sample is the source of the 5 T cell receptor beta chains below, sequenced in a study of blood T cell repertoires in COVID-19. Only in-frame clones appear in the TCRdb table, and some are missing; sequencing was by immunoSEQ multiplex PCR. Of about 110,000 clones in the sample, about 88% were seen once. Sequencing was carried out using peripheral blood. These receptors originate from a human donor in a cohort sampled during active COVID-19.

J is TRBJ2-2 and V is TRBV13, with 7 bases aligning to TRBD2. CDR3 length equals 19 residues. The germline CDR1 and CDR2 sequences are PRHDT and FYEKMQ (reference sequence). The V gene end was trimmed by 5 bases and the J gene end by 4 bases; junction bases not matched to a gene: 19. CDR3 residues: CASSPPRGSVLVSTGELFF. The CDR3 nucleotides are TGTGCCAGCAGCCCCCCTCGCGGGAGTGTTCTTGTGAGCACCGGGGAGCTGTTTTTT.

The chain uses TRBV12-3 or TRBV12-4 and TRBJ2-1; maybe TRBD1 (6 bases). The CDR3 extends over 13 amino acids. The V end was cut by 2 bases, the J end by 10 bases, with 12 bases between. CDR3 sequence: CASSLRGHSEQFF. The CDR3 DNA is TGTGCCAGCAGTTTAAGGGGACACTCCGAGCAGTTCTTC.

This chain joins TRBV9 and TRBJ2-1, with TRBD2 matching over 8 bases. V lost 3 bases and J lost 6; bases outside the gene matches: 11. Per germline, CDR1 SGDLS and CDR2 YYNGEE. This CDR3 comprises 16 residues. CDR3 coding DNA: TGTGCCAGCAGCGGAGGTAGCGGGGCCCTGGCCAATGAGCAGTTCTTC. The encoded protein is CASSGGSGALANEQFF.

This sequence joins TRBV28 and TRBJ1-5; maybe TRBD1 (5 bases). The CDR3 is made up of 13 amino acids. The germline V gene encodes CDR1 MDHEN and CDR2 SYDVKM. V shed 8 bases and J shed 6 bases, with 14 bases lying between them. CDR3 residues: CASGGGLVQPQHF. The CDR3 DNA follows: TGTGCCAGCGGGGGGGGGTTGGTTCAGCCCCAGCATTTT.

This chain uses TRBV5-1 with TRBJ2-2, with 8 bases aligning to TRBD1. J was trimmed by 5 bases and V by 3 bases; bases with no gene match: 6. Germline lookup yields CDR1 SGHRS and CDR2 YFSETQ. The CDR3 loop spans 15 amino acids. The CDR3 loop is CASSSTGGWTGELFF. The CDR3 region has the DNA TGCGCCAGCAGCTCTACAGGGGGATGGACCGGGGAGCTGTTTTTT.